A selection of T cell receptor beta chains follows, all from one sample in a study of Ad26.COV2.S vaccination and SARS-CoV-2 variants. Generated by immunoSEQ multiplex PCR, the TCRdb table keeps only in-frame clones and is missing some. The table lists some 330,000 clones, almost 90% of them singletons. The input for sequencing was peripheral blood, taken in a trial of Ad26.COV2.S vaccine versus placebo. These receptors were obtained from a person between 18 and 59 years old who received the Ad26.COV2.S COVID-19 vaccine or a placebo. The CDR3 runs from the conserved cysteine through the conserved F or W. A D gene is named only where the DNA matches it firmly. A clone size is listed for some rows: how often the clone was seen (once, few, many), or a class if it is expanded.

NA	TRBJ1-2	few	TRBV7-9	TGTGCCAGCAGCTTCACCACGGGGGACTATGGCTACACCTTC	CASSFTTGDYGYTF
TRBD1	TRBJ1-2	NA	TRBV6-5	TGTGCCAGCAGCCGGGACAGCTCGTACTATGGCTACACCTTC	CASSRDSSYYGYTF
TRBD1	TRBJ1-5	NA	TRBV6-5	TGTGCCAGCAGTAACTCTATCGGGACAGGGTATCAGCCCCAGCATTTT	CASSNSIGTGYQPQHF
NA	TRBJ1-1	NA	TRBV6-5	TGTGCCAGCAGTTACTCGATTGGCACAGAAGCTTTCTTT	CASSYSIGTEAFF
NA	TRBJ1-1	NA	TRBV7-9	TGTGCCAGCAGCTACCCAGAGGTCTCAGAAGCTTTCTTT	CASSYPEVSEAFF
TRBD2	TRBJ2-2	NA	TRBV5-1	TGCGCCAGCAGCCTGACTAGCGGGGCCACCGGGGAGCTGTTTTTT	CASSLTSGATGELFF
NA	TRBJ2-1	NA	TRBV27	TGTGCCAGCTCTCTCGGGACATTCAATGAGCAGTTCTTC	CASSLGTFNEQFF
NA	TRBJ2-1	NA	TRBV2	TGTGCCAGCAGTGGTCGGGACTTAGTGCTCGATGAGCAGTTCTTC	CASSGRDLVLDEQFF
TRBD2	TRBJ2-1	NA	TRBV3-1/TRBV3-2	TGTGCCAGCAGTCTGCCGGGACTAGCTCTGGGTGAGCAGTTCTTC	CASSLPGLALGEQFF
NA	TRBJ1-2	NA	TRBV18	TGTGCCAGCTCACCACCTAGAGGACAGCTCAACTATGGCTACACCTTC	CASSPPRGQLNYGYTF
TRBD2	TRBJ2-5	NA	TRBV6-2/TRBV6-3	TGTGCCAGCAGTACCGGGACTAGCGGAGGCCCCCCTTACTTC	CASSTGTSGGPPYF